The rows below give T cell receptor beta chains drawn from one sample of a study of regulatory T cells in long-lasting Graves disease. TCRdb re-called the multiplex PCR reads with MiXCR, one entry per CDR3 protein. The sample has 500,000 to 700,000 distinct CDR3 sequences, roughly 30% seen once. The input for sequencing was peripheral blood mononuclear cells (PBMCs), taken when the disease was refractory, from a patient treated with antithyroid drugs. Every receptor here comes from a female donor with Graves disease. CDR3s include the opening cysteine and the closing phenylalanine or tryptophan. Fields, in order: D gene, J gene, clone size, V gene, CDR3 DNA, CDR3 protein. A D gene is named only where the DNA matches it firmly. Not every row has a clone size; where given, it reads once, few, many or a size class.

-,TRBJ2-5,few,TRBV12-3/TRBV12-4,TGTGCCAGCAGCCCACAGGGAGGGGGAGAGACCCAGTACTTC,CASSPQGGGETQYF
-,TRBJ2-3,-,TRBV11-2,TGTGCCAGCAGCTTAGGCACCCCTCAGCGGAGCACAGATACGCAGTATTTT,CASSLGTPQRSTDTQYF
-,TRBJ1-5,few,TRBV5-6,TGTGCCAGCAGCACCAGGATAACGGGCAATCAGCCCCAGCATTTT,CASSTRITGNQPQHF
-,TRBJ1-6,many,TRBV6-5,TGTGCCAGCAGTTACTCGAAAGGTGGTGATTATAATTCACCCCTCCACTTT,CASSYSKGGDYNSPLHF
TRBD1,TRBJ1-2,few,TRBV5-5,TGTGCCAGCAGCTTGTGGGGACAGTCCTATGGCTACACCTTC,CASSLWGQSYGYTF
-,TRBJ1-5,-,TRBV6-4,TGTGCCAGCAGTTATTATGGTGTGGGGGGCAATCAGCCCCAGCATTTT,CASSYYGVGGNQPQHF
-,TRBJ2-2,-,TRBV25-1,TGTGCCAGTACTCAACAGGGTGAAACCGGGGAGCTGTTTTTT,CASTQQGETGELFF
TRBD2,TRBJ2-7,-,TRBV7-9,TGTGCCAGCAGCAGAGCGGGAACCTCCGAGCAGTACTTC,CASSRAGTSEQYF
-,TRBJ1-2,-,TRBV4-1,TGCGCCAGCAGCCACGGGACCCCCGGGAATAACTATGGCTACACCTTC,CASSHGTPGNNYGYTF
-,TRBJ1-6,-,TRBV20-1,TGCAGTGCTAGAATGACCGGGTCGGCTAACTATAATTCACCCCTCCACTTT,CSARMTGSANYNSPLHF
TRBD1,TRBJ1-1,-,TRBV7-9,TGTGCCAGCCGGACAGGGGGGATTATGAACACTGAAGCTTTCTTT,CASRTGGIMNTEAFF
-,TRBJ1-2,few,TRBV12-3/TRBV12-4,TGTGCCAGCAGTTTAAACACCAACTATGGCTACACCTTC,CASSLNTNYGYTF
TRBD2,TRBJ2-7,-,TRBV5-1,TGCGCCAGCAGCTTAGAACCGCCTAGCGGGAGGGGGGTCTCCTACGAGCAGTACTTC,CASSLEPPSGRGVSYEQYF
-,TRBJ1-2,-,TRBV7-2,TGTGCCAGCAGCTTAGACTTTTCGGACTATGGCTACACCTTC,CASSLDFSDYGYTF
TRBD1,TRBJ1-2,-,TRBV6-5,TGTGCCAGCAGTTTAGCTCCGGGACAGGTTTCCTATGGCTACACCTTC,CASSLAPGQVSYGYTF
-,TRBJ1-5,few,TRBV24-1,TGTGCCACCAGTGATGGTATACAGGGTCGGAGCAATCAGCCCCAGCATTTT,CATSDGIQGRSNQPQHF